This TCR beta chain was identified in a study of cytomegalovirus exposure and HLA in healthy donors. With 60 Vbeta and 13 Jbeta primers, the PCR was carried out. The repertoire was sequenced with immunoSEQ multiplex PCR; TCRdb's copy has only in-frame clones and lacks some. The repertoire consists of about 95,000 clones, with about 81% occurring once and the leading ten covering roughly 3.9%. V lost 5 bases, J lost 0 bases, and 8 bases lay in between. CDR1 SGHTA and CDR2 FQGNSA come from the germline V gene. There are 13 residues in the CDR3. This clone was observed a handful of times. Its antigen is undetermined. Study-wide results and caveats: Rare TCR sequences predominated, though certain public TCRs were found in many donors.

The material sequenced was PBMCs. The TCR originated in a middle-aged woman in good health and CMV-seropositive. This chain joins TRBV7-2 and TRBJ2-7; the D is unclear. The CDR3 protein is CASSPYISYEQYF. CDR3 bases: TGTGCCAGCAGCCCATACATCTCCTACGAGCAGTACTTC.